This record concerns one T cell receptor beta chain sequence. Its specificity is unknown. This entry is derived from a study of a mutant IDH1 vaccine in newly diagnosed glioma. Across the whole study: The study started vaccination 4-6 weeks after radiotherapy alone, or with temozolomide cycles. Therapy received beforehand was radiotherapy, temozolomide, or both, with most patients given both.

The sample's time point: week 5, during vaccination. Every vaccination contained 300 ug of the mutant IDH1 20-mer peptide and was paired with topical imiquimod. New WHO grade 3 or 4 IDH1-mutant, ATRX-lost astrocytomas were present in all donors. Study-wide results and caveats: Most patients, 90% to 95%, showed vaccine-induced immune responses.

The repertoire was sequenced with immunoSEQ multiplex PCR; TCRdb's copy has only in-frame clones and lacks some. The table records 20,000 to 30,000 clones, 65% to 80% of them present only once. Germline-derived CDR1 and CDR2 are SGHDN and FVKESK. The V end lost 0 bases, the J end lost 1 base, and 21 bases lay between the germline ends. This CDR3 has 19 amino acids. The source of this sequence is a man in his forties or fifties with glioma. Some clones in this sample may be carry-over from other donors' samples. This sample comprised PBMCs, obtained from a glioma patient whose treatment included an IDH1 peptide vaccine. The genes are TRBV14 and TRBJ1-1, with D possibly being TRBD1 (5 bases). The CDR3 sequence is CASSQDTPRRGRGNTEAFF. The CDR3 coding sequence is TGTGCCAGCAGCCAAGATACCCCCCGACGGGGACGCGGGAACACTGAAGCTTTCTTT.